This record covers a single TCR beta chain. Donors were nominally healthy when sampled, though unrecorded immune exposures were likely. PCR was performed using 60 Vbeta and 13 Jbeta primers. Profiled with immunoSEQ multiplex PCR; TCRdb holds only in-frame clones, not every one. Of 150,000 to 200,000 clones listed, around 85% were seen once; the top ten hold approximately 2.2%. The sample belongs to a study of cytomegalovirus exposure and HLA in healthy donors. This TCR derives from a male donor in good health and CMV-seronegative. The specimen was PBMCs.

CDR3 sequence (DNA): TGTGCCAGCAGTTTAAAGGGCGGGGGACCCCTCGGGGAGCTGTTTTTT. It codes for CASSLKGGGPLGELFF. The V call is TRBV27, the J call TRBJ2-2; 7 nucleotides align to TRBD2. The junction had 10 bases not matched to a gene; V was cut back by 2 bases and J by 7 bases. In germline, CDR1 is MNHEY, CDR2 SMNVEV (reference sequence). The CDR3 is 16 amino acids.